This T cell receptor (beta chain) was found in a study of monozygotic twins with inflammatory bowel disease. Study-wide points: Against healthy co-twins, IBD patients had lower TCRbeta diversity (measured by inverse Simpson).

Of note for this clonotype: Its antigen is still unknown.

Using the 5' RACE reads, TCRdb records one entry per CDR3 protein without DNA. Recorded for this sample: fewer than 200,000 distinct CDR3 sequences. This CDR3 is 17 amino acids long. Germline V gene data show CDR1 as SGHRS and CDR2 as YFSETQ. The V call is TRBV5-1, the J call TRBJ2-7; lacking DNA, the TRBD1 call made by TCRdb goes unchecked. The receptor was derived from a human donor with ulcerative colitis or Crohn's disease, or a healthy co-twin of an affected twin (not recorded which). Material for sequencing was blood. Here the CDR3 reads CASSLALPGQGYHEQYF.